The clone carrying this T cell receptor (beta chain) was counted only a few times. These data are taken from a study of blood T cells in healthy people across ages. Germline values: CDR1 SQVTM, CDR2 ANQGSEA. The CDR3 has 15 amino acids. Trimming removed 0 bases at V and 6 bases at J, with 17 bases between. Combining a sample-barcoded 5' primer with a J-beta primer mix, a second PCR ran for roughly 7 to 12 cycles. Template switching added a 12-random-nucleotide identifier to every cDNA molecule. Each CDR3 protein gets one entry after TCRdb re-called the 5' RACE reads with MiXCR. The repertoire has about 680,000 distinct CDR3 sequences, roughly 50% of them found once; the top ten carry 30% to 40%.

This rearrangement joins TRBV29-1 to TRBJ1-2; D gene ambiguous. The sample comprised blood. The TCR comes from a woman in her fifties or sixties in good health. Here the CDR3 DNA reads TGCAGCGTTGAAGATCGTCGGGGAGCTCGGGATGGCTACACCTTC. Translating it yields CSVEDRRGARDGYTF.